Listed here are 18 T cell receptor beta chains from one sample, sequenced in a study of T cell responses to AZD1222 COVID-19 vaccine (dated by TCRdb to the early 2020s). The time point label, read with the paper, signifies: baseline before first vaccination. The library relied on the immunoSEQ multiplex PCR assay. Drawn from immuneACCESS, this table holds only the in-frame rearrangements with V and J called that TCRdb kept. Clones are partly lost; checked studies trace under half to an unresolved V gene and leave the rest unexplained. The sample includes more than 85,000 clones, with around 90% observed a single time. Around 7.5% of the sample belongs to the ten largest clones. Source: peripheral blood, taken on day 0 of AZD1222 vaccination. Receptor source: an adult in good health.

The chain is built from TRBV6-1 and TRBJ2-7, with 8 bases lining up with TRBD2. CDR3 size: 15 residues. The trim removed 2 bases at V and 7 bases at J, leaving 10 bases unmatched. Looked up from germline, CDR1 is MNHNS and CDR2 is SASEGT. This CDR3 is CASSELRLARGEQYF. In DNA form, the CDR3 reads TGTGCCAGCAGTGAACTTCGACTAGCGCGTGGGGAGCAGTACTTC.

The rearrangement joins TRBV7-2 to TRBJ1-5; 7 bases fit TRBD1. The junction had 13 bases not matched to a gene; V was cut back by 5 bases and J by 6 bases. Germline assignment: CDR1 SGHTA and CDR2 FQGNSA. This CDR3 region has 16 residues. This CDR3 reads CASSAAVQGFGQPQHF. In nucleotides, the CDR3 is TGTGCCAGCAGCGCCGCCGTACAGGGGTTTGGTCAGCCCCAGCATTTT.

This clone was found once. The rearrangement joins TRBV6-2 or TRBV6-3 to TRBJ2-1; a possible D gene is TRBD2 (6 bases). The germline V gene has CDR1 MNHEY and CDR2 SVGEGT. This CDR3 has 13 amino acids. Trimming pared 4 bases from V and 8 bases from J, leaving 12 bases between. DNA for the CDR3: TGTGCCAGCAGTTCTAGCGATGGGGATGAGCAGTTCTTC. Translated, it gives CASSSSDGDEQFF.

The gene calls are TRBV5-1 and TRBJ2-3; weak D call: TRBD2 (6 bases). The germline gives CDR1 SGHRS, CDR2 YFSETQ. The length of the CDR3 is 14 residues. The V end was cut by 3 bases, the J end by 2 bases, with 10 bases between. The CDR3 DNA reads as TGCGCCAGCAGCTCCGGGACTGACACAGATACGCAGTATTTT. Translation: CASSSGTDTDTQYF. The full variable domain, its missing parts supplied by reference TRBV5-1 and TRBJ2-3, is KAGVTQTPRYLIKTRGQQVTLSCSPISGHRSVSWYQQTPGQGLQFLFEYFSETQRNKGNFPGRFSGRQFSNSRSEMNVSTLELGDSALYLCASSSGTDTDTQYFGPGTRLTVL.

The chain couples TRBV30 to TRBJ1-2; 7 positions match TRBD1. Germline CDR1 and CDR2: GTSNPN and SVGIG (reference sequence). J was trimmed by 6 bases and V by 3 bases; bases with no gene match: 7. The CDR3 is 13 residues long. The DNA for the CDR3 is TGTGCCTGGAGGCCCGACAGGGTCGATGGCTACACCTTC. Its translation: CAWRPDRVDGYTF. Full variable domain (outside the CDR3, taken from reference TRBV30 and TRBJ1-2): SQTIHQWPATLVQPVGSPLSLECTVEGTSNPNLYWYRQAAGRGLQLLFYSVGIGQISSEVPQNLSASRPQDRQFILSSKKLLLSDSGFYLCAWRPDRVDGYTFGSGTRLTVV.

The CDR3 protein is CASSAQGQGHSPLHF. CDR3 in DNA: TGTGCCAGCAGTGCTCAGGGACAGGGACATTCACCCCTCCACTTT. The chain couples TRBV6-2 or TRBV6-3 to TRBJ1-6; TRBD1 matches at 9 bases. The CDR3 contains 15 residues. Germline assignment: CDR1 MNHEY and CDR2 SVGEGT. The junction had 7 bases not matched to a gene; V was cut back by 5 bases and J by 8 bases.

The chain links TRBV7-9 to TRBJ1-1; D gene uncertain. V was pared by 3 bases and J by 0 bases, with 8 bases between. The CDR3 spans 14 residues. The germline gives CDR1 SEHNR, CDR2 FQNEAQ (reference sequence). The CDR3: CASSLVAMNTEAFF. CDR3 nucleotide sequence: TGTGCCAGCAGCTTGGTGGCGATGAACACTGAAGCTTTCTTT.

J is TRBJ2-3 and V is TRBV6-2 or TRBV6-3, with 10 bases lining up with TRBD2. With V trimmed by 2 bases and J by 2 bases, 4 bases remained unmatched. Germline V lookup: CDR1 MNHEY, CDR2 SVGEGT. The CDR3 loop spans 16 amino acids. The chain's CDR3 is CASSYGAGGNTDTQYF. In DNA form, the CDR3 reads TGTGCCAGCAGTTACGGAGCGGGGGGGAACACAGATACGCAGTATTTT.

This chain uses TRBV9 with TRBJ2-7, with 10 bases lining up with TRBD1. There are 15 residues in the CDR3. The ends lost 3 bases at V and 7 bases at J; junction bases unmatched: 10. CDR1 and CDR2 from the germline V gene are SGDLS and YYNGEE. This CDR3 reads CASSAGTGAPLEQYF. CDR3 DNA: TGTGCCAGCAGCGCCGGGACAGGGGCCCCCCTGGAGCAGTACTTC.

This rearrangement joins TRBV7-2 to TRBJ2-1, with D possibly being TRBD1 (6 bases). V lost 3 bases and J lost 10, with 16 bases in between. This CDR3 is 14 amino acids long. The germline CDR1 and CDR2 sequences are SGHTA and FQGNSA. The CDR3 DNA reads as TGTGCCAGCAGCTTGGGACACTCTAGTAGGGAGCAGTTCTTC. Translating gives CASSLGHSSREQFF.

The V and J genes are TRBV13 and TRBJ1-1, with D unclear. The CDR3 consists of 11 residues. Deletions cut 0 bases from V and 4 bases from J, with 0 bases between. Germline V CDR1 and CDR2: PRHDT, FYEKMQ (reference sequence). CDR3 sequence: CASSLGTEAFF. In DNA form, the CDR3 reads TGTGCCAGCAGCTTAGGCACTGAAGCTTTCTTT.

CDR3 bases: TGTGCCAGCAGTGAGCGGGAGTTGTCCTACGAGCAGTACTTC. It encodes CASSERELSYEQYF. The rearrangement joins TRBV7-2 to TRBJ2-7; 8 bases agree with TRBD2. CDR1 and CDR2 (germline): SGHTA, FQGNSA. The junction had 5 bases not matched to a gene; V was cut back by 6 bases and J by 1 base. This CDR3 has 14 residues.

This rearrangement joins TRBV2 to TRBJ1-1; D unresolved. The CDR3 has 15 residues. V lost 2 bases to trimming and J lost 2 bases, with 12 bases between them. The germline V gene has CDR1 SNHLY and CDR2 FYNNEI. CDR3: CASSEYEGSNTEAFF. In DNA form, the CDR3 reads TGTGCCAGCAGTGAATATGAGGGAAGTAACACTGAAGCTTTCTTT.

The chain has TRBV24-1 and TRBJ2-1; the D gene could be TRBD1 or TRBD2 (5 bases each). Trimming cost V 2 bases and J 0 bases, with 16 bases left between them. The CDR3 contains 18 residues. The V gene's germline CDR1 is KGHDR and CDR2 SFDVKD. The DNA of the CDR3 is TGTGCCACCAGTGATTCCCTGTCTGGGACGAGCTCCTACAATGAGCAGTTCTTC. Its translation: CATSDSLSGTSSYNEQFF.

This chain uses TRBV7-9 with TRBJ1-4; D perhaps matches TRBD1 (5 bases). The V and J ends lost 5 bases and 6 bases respectively, with 10 bases between them. CDR3 length equals 13 residues. Germline CDR1 and CDR2: SEHNR and FQNEAQ (reference sequence). CDR3 sequence: CASSLTGDEKLFF. DNA for the CDR3: TGTGCCAGCAGCCTCACAGGAGATGAAAAACTGTTTTTT.

This sequence joins TRBV5-1 and TRBJ2-1, with D possibly matching TRBD2 (7 bases). Germline V CDR1 and CDR2: SGHRS, YFSETQ. The V and J ends lost 4 bases and 0 bases respectively, with 11 bases between them. The CDR3 extends over 15 amino acids. CDR3 amino acids: CASSGGDTSYNEQFF. The DNA for the CDR3 is TGCGCCAGCAGCGGGGGGGACACCTCCTACAATGAGCAGTTCTTC.

The chain recombines TRBV29-1 with TRBJ2-5; D assignment may be TRBD1 or TRBD2 (5 bases each). CDR3 length: 13 residues. Germline V gene data show CDR1 as SQVTM and CDR2 as ANQGSEA. Trimming shortened V by 8 bases and J by 2 bases, and 15 bases separated the two germline ends. CDR3 residues: CSSKVWGQETQYF. In nucleotides, the CDR3 is TGCAGCTCTAAGGTGTGGGGGCAAGAGACCCAGTACTTC.

The chain recombines TRBV4-1 with TRBJ2-3, with 11 bases fitting TRBD2. The ends lost 4 bases at V and 6 bases at J; junction bases unmatched: 15. This CDR3 has 18 amino acids. CDR1 and CDR2 from the germline V gene are MGHRA and YSYEKL. CDR3 in DNA: TGCGCCAGCAGCCCGATTGGGATTAGCGGGAGGGCCGGGGATACGCAGTATTTT. As protein: CASSPIGISGRAGDTQYF.